These T cell receptor beta chains were read from a single sample in a study of T-cell reconstitution after alpha-beta-depleted transplantation in children. TCRdb called the PCR reads again in MiXCR, with one record for every CDR3 protein. The sample contains some 600,000 distinct CDR3 sequences, 10% to 15% of which appear only once. Sequencing was performed on PBMCs, mostly from graft donor cells, taken 360 days after TCRalphabeta/CD19-depleted stem cell transplant. The source of these receptors is a male patient between 10 and 17 years old who had a stem cell transplant for acute myeloid leukemia, so the T cells may come from the graft donor. The CDR3 runs from the conserved cysteine through the conserved F or W. Fields, in order: CDR3 protein, CDR3 DNA, D gene, clone size, J gene, V gene. A D gene is named only where the DNA matches it firmly. The size field is filled for only some rows; it gives once, few, many or a size class.

CAGQRTSGRINEQFF	TGTGCCGGTCAACGCACTAGCGGGAGAATAAATGAGCAGTTCTTC	TRBD2	few	TRBJ2-1	TRBV28
CASSLVGLAGGSFFGNEQFF	TGTGCCAGCAGCTTAGTCGGACTAGCGGGAGGGAGTTTTTTCGGGAATGAGCAGTTCTTC	TRBD2	-	TRBJ2-1	TRBV7-8
CASSTGQGTYEQYF	TGTGCCAGCAGTACGGGGCAGGGGACCTACGAGCAGTACTTC	-	many	TRBJ2-7	TRBV6-1
CASSRRGEFNEQYF	TGCGCCAGCAGCCGGCGTGGGGAGTTCAACGAGCAGTACTTC	-	few	TRBJ2-7	TRBV4-3
CASSQEGTGTSEVYEQYF	TGTGCCAGCAGCCAAGAGGGAACCGGGACTAGCGAAGTCTACGAGCAGTACTTC	TRBD2	few	TRBJ2-7	TRBV4-2
CASTYGDTQYF	TGTGCCAGCACCTACGGGGATACGCAGTATTTT	-	few	TRBJ2-3	TRBV27
CASSLWTSGVPLAKNIQYF	TGTGCCAGCAGCCTATGGACTAGCGGGGTTCCTCTAGCCAAAAACATTCAGTACTTC	TRBD2	-	TRBJ2-4	TRBV3-1
CASSPLQGGGQYF	TGCGCCAGCAGCCCGCTACAGGGGGGAGGGCAGTACTTC	TRBD1	few	TRBJ2-7	TRBV5-1
CASTNSPAGGSYNEQFF	TGTGCCAGCACCAACTCACCGGCGGGAGGATCCTACAATGAGCAGTTCTTC	TRBD2	few	TRBJ2-1	TRBV7-6
CASSLDTGGDEQFF	TGTGCCAGCAGCTTAGACACGGGAGGGGATGAGCAGTTCTTC	TRBD2	few	TRBJ2-1	TRBV13
CATSNTGGTGELFF	TGTGCCACCAGCAACACAGGGGGCACCGGGGAGCTGTTTTTT	TRBD1	few	TRBJ2-2	TRBV24-1
CSARWGALASNEQFF	TGCAGTGCTAGATGGGGGGCCCTAGCGTCGAATGAGCAGTTCTTC	-	many	TRBJ2-1	TRBV20-1
CATSAAGPAQETQYF	TGTGCCACCAGTGCGGCGGGACCGGCACAAGAGACCCAGTACTTC	-	-	TRBJ2-5	TRBV24-1
CASRGDIGAFF	TGTGCCAGCAGGGGGGACATTGGAGCTTTCTTT	-	many	TRBJ1-1	TRBV28
CATTGGYTGELFF	TGTGCCACCACCGGGGGGTACACCGGGGAGCTGTTTTTT	TRBD2	many	TRBJ2-2	TRBV24-1
CSATHPGGQETQYF	TGCAGTGCTACCCACCCGGGGGGGCAGGAGACCCAGTACTTC	TRBD2	-	TRBJ2-5	TRBV20-1
CSASMSSGSTDTQYF	TGCAGTGCTAGTATGTCTAGCGGAAGCACAGATACGCAGTATTTT	TRBD2	few	TRBJ2-3	TRBV20-1
CSARDWTGLTYEQYF	TGCAGTGCTAGGGACTGGACAGGGTTGACCTACGAGCAGTACTTC	TRBD1	few	TRBJ2-7	TRBV20-1
CASGYHIYEQYF	TGTGCTAGTGGTTACCATATCTACGAGCAGTACTTC	-	-	TRBJ2-7	TRBV12-5
CASSNGPAPTYEQYF	TGTGCCAGTAGTAACGGTCCAGCGCCTACCTACGAGCAGTACTTC	-	-	TRBJ2-7	TRBV19
CSGVTGAIGIGEQYF	TGCAGCGGGGTGACAGGGGCGATCGGGATTGGCGAGCAGTACTTC	TRBD1	many	TRBJ2-7	TRBV29-1
CASSATQGAPRHEQFF	TGTGCCAGCAGTGCCACCCAGGGGGCCCCGCGGCATGAGCAGTTCTTC	TRBD1	-	TRBJ2-1	TRBV6-1
CASSGGTSGRTDTQYF	TGCGCCAGCAGCGGCGGGACTAGCGGCCGCACAGATACGCAGTATTTT	TRBD2	once	TRBJ2-3	TRBV5-1
CASSYSGRPGGAEKLFF	TGTGCCAGCAGTTACTCTGGGAGACCAGGGGGAGCTGAAAAACTGTTTTTT	TRBD1	-	TRBJ1-4	TRBV6-5
CASSVAEGAARSTYEQYF	TGTGCCAGCAGTGTTGCAGAGGGGGCGGCGCGTTCTACCTACGAGCAGTACTTC	TRBD1	many	TRBJ2-7	TRBV25-1
CASSQDPLAATDTQYF	TGCGCCAGCAGCCAAGATCCCCTAGCGGCCACAGATACGCAGTATTTT	TRBD2	-	TRBJ2-3	TRBV4-3
CASSPLIGRSYNEQFF	TGTGCCAGCTCACCACTCATCGGTCGCTCCTACAATGAGCAGTTCTTC	-	many	TRBJ2-1	TRBV18
CSVAGTSGSLVAHEQYF	TGCAGCGTCGCCGGGACTAGCGGGAGTCTGGTAGCCCACGAGCAGTACTTC	TRBD2	few	TRBJ2-7	TRBV29-1
CASSPTTDGRHEQYF	TGCGCCAGCAGCCCAACGACGGACGGGCGGCACGAGCAGTACTTC	-	few	TRBJ2-7	TRBV4-3
CASSLMAGGPYEQYF	TGTGCCAGCAGCTTAATGGCGGGAGGGCCCTACGAGCAGTACTTC	TRBD2	-	TRBJ2-7	TRBV7-2
CASSWTRDRGPSSSYNEQFF	TGTGCCAGCAGTTGGACCCGGGACAGGGGACCGTCCAGCTCCTACAATGAGCAGTTCTTC	TRBD1	few	TRBJ2-1	TRBV12-3/TRBV12-4
CARGQCTKWLAGVHEQYF	TGTGCCCGAGGGCAATGCACAAAGTGGCTAGCGGGAGTCCACGAGCAGTACTTC	TRBD2	-	TRBJ2-7	TRBV15
CSASPGLATNEQFF	TGCAGTGCTTCCCCGGGACTAGCGACAAATGAGCAGTTCTTC	TRBD2	few	TRBJ2-1	TRBV20-1
CATSDFRASGNTGELFF	TGTGCCACCAGTGACTTCAGGGCTAGCGGAAACACCGGGGAGCTGTTTTTT	TRBD2	-	TRBJ2-2	TRBV24-1
CASSYSGYGTGELFF	TGTGCCAGCAGTTACTCTGGGTATGGGACCGGGGAGCTGTTTTTT	-	-	TRBJ2-2	TRBV6-5
CASSESGTAAEAFF	TGTGCCAGCAGTGAATCTGGGACAGCGGCTGAAGCTTTCTTT	TRBD1	-	TRBJ1-1	TRBV2
CARGVGGDTEAFF	TGTGCCAGGGGCGTCGGGGGGGACACTGAAGCTTTCTTT	-	-	TRBJ1-1	TRBV25-1
CASSRGGKGEDTQYF	TGCGCCAGCAGCCGGGGTGGCAAGGGCGAGGATACGCAGTATTTT	-	-	TRBJ2-3	TRBV5-1
CSARDPSGRVDTDTQYF	TGCAGTGCTAGAGATCCTAGCGGGAGGGTTGACACAGATACGCAGTATTTT	TRBD2	few	TRBJ2-3	TRBV20-1
CSATRPMNTEAFF	TGCAGTGCTACCAGGCCAATGAACACTGAAGCTTTCTTT	-	many	TRBJ1-1	TRBV20-1
CAGWPAPYEQYF	TGTGCCGGATGGCCGGCGCCCTACGAGCAGTACTTC	-	-	TRBJ2-7	TRBV2
CASSPGSLYGYTF	TGTGCCAGCAGCCCCGGGAGTCTCTATGGCTACACCTTC	-	few	TRBJ1-2	TRBV12-3/TRBV12-4
CSAIAEDEQFF	TGCAGTGCTATAGCGGAGGATGAGCAGTTCTTC	-	-	TRBJ2-1	TRBV20-1
CATSTKLIRDSTYEQYF	TGTGCCACCAGCACAAAACTTATCCGGGACTCTACCTACGAGCAGTACTTC	-	-	TRBJ2-7	TRBV15
CSARAPLGGRGINNEQFF	TGCAGTGCTAGAGCACCCTTAGGGGGGAGAGGCATAAACAATGAGCAGTTCTTC	-	many	TRBJ2-1	TRBV20-1
CASSQYWSGTQETQYF	TGCGCCAGCAGTCAATACTGGAGCGGGACTCAAGAGACCCAGTACTTC	TRBD2	few	TRBJ2-5	TRBV23-1
CASSVDLFDEQFF	TGTGCCAGCAGCGTAGACCTTTTTGATGAGCAGTTCTTC	-	few	TRBJ2-1	TRBV9
CASSQDPPPSYEQYF	TGTGCCAGCAGCCAAGATCCGCCACCGAGCTACGAGCAGTACTTC	-	-	TRBJ2-7	TRBV4-2
CASSQGSGRAYNEQFF	TGCGCCAGCAGCCAAGGGAGCGGGAGGGCCTACAATGAGCAGTTCTTC	TRBD2	many	TRBJ2-1	TRBV4-1
CASALGPGELFF	TGTGCCAGCGCTTTGGGGCCCGGGGAGCTGTTTTTT	-	-	TRBJ2-2	TRBV6-2/TRBV6-3
CASSHEISGSSYNEQFF	TGCGCCAGCAGCCACGAGATTAGCGGGAGTTCCTACAATGAGCAGTTCTTC	TRBD2	-	TRBJ2-1	TRBV4-3
CSAETGTYSSYEQYF	TGCAGTGCAGAGACGGGGACTTATAGCTCCTACGAGCAGTACTTC	-	-	TRBJ2-7	TRBV20-1
CASSWSALETQYF	TGTGCCAGCAGCTGGTCAGCTTTAGAGACCCAGTACTTC	-	-	TRBJ2-5	TRBV11-2
CASRGLGNQPQHF	TGTGCCAGCAGGGGTTTGGGCAATCAGCCCCAGCATTTT	-	-	TRBJ1-5	TRBV12-3/TRBV12-4
CATSDPQGQGTGELFF	TGTGCCACCAGTGATCCCCAGGGACAGGGGACCGGGGAGCTGTTTTTT	TRBD1	-	TRBJ2-2	TRBV24-1